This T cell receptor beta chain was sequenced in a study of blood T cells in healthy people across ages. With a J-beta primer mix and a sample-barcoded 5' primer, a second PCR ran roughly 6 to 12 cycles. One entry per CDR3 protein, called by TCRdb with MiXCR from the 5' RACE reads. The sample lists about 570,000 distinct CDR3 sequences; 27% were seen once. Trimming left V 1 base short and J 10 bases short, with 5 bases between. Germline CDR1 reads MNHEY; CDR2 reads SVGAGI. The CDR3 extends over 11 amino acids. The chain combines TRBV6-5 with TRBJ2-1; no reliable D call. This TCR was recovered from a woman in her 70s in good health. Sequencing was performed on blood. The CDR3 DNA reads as TGTGCCAGCAGTTACTTCGGGGAGCAGTTCTTC. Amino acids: CASSYFGEQFF.